These 12 T cell receptor beta chains were all obtained from the same sample, sequenced in a study of cytomegalovirus exposure and HLA in healthy donors. Sequencing was performed with immunoSEQ multiplex PCR; in TCRdb, only in-frame clones are kept and a portion is missing. The sample holds roughly 180,000 clones; about 89% are singletons and the top ten take around 7.2%. Sequencing was carried out using PBMCs. These receptors were taken from a man under 40 in good health and CMV-seropositive.

This clone was observed once. The chain uses TRBV11-2 and TRBJ2-6; TRBD2 aligns across 7 bases. Germline V CDR1 and CDR2: SGHAT, FQNNGV. The CDR3 sequence is 16 residues long. V trimming: 3 bases; J trimming: 0 bases; junction bases outside the gene matches: 2. CDR3 region: CASSFGGSSGANVLTF. CDR3 DNA sequence: TGTGCCAGCAGCTTCGGGGGGAGCTCTGGGGCCAACGTCCTGACTTTC.

The chain has TRBV28 and TRBJ1-2, with D tentatively TRBD1 (5 bases). The germline V gene encodes CDR1 MDHEN and CDR2 SYDVKM. The CDR3 contains 15 residues. V lost 5 bases to trimming and J lost 0 bases, with 13 bases between them. CDR3 amino acids: CASSGGAEPNYGYTF. CDR3 in DNA: TGTGCCAGCAGTGGTGGGGCAGAACCTAACTATGGCTACACCTTC.

This chain connects TRBV11-2 to TRBJ1-2, with TRBD1 identical over 7 bases. The CDR3 totals 19 residues. The trim removed 6 bases at V and 0 bases at J, leaving 19 bases unmatched. From germline, CDR1 is SGHAT and CDR2 FQNNGV. CDR3 sequence reads: CASRSLVLSGTVANYGYTF. The CDR3, as DNA: TGTGCCAGCAGATCCCTGGTTCTCTCCGGGACAGTAGCTAACTATGGCTACACCTTC.

This clone has a single count. The chain joins TRBV27 to TRBJ2-1; 12 bases are a match to TRBD2. Germline assignment: CDR1 MNHEY and CDR2 SMNVEV (reference sequence). Germline trimming cut 1 base from V and 5 bases from J; bases unmatched to any gene: 3. CDR3 length: 16 amino acids. CDR3 region: CASSLWGLAGDNEQFF. The CDR3 nucleotides are TGTGCCAGCAGTTTATGGGGACTAGCGGGCGACAATGAGCAGTTCTTC.

This chain links TRBV5-1 with TRBJ2-3; D tentatively reads TRBD1 or TRBD2 (5 bases each). Germline CDR1 reads SGHRS; CDR2 reads YFSETQ. This CDR3 has 15 amino acids. V lost 0 bases and J 8 bases, leaving 16 bases between the germline ends. CDR3 bases: TGCGCCAGCAGCTTGGAGGGAAGGGACCCAGCTACGCAGTATTTT. Translated: CASSLEGRDPATQYF.

The gene calls are TRBV19 and TRBJ1-1; D is unresolved. Trimming pared 3 bases from V and 0 bases from J, leaving 8 bases between. In germline, CDR1 is LNHDA, CDR2 SQIVND (reference sequence). The CDR3 has 14 amino acids. CDR3 sequence (DNA): TGTGCCAGTAGTATTATCGGCATGAACACTGAAGCTTTCTTT. It specifies CASSIIGMNTEAFF.

V and J are TRBV9 and TRBJ2-1; 10 positions agree with TRBD1. This CDR3 has 18 residues. V was clipped by 1 base and J by 5 bases; unmatched bases: 12. Germline-derived CDR1 and CDR2 are SGDLS and YYNGEE. The CDR3 protein is CASSVKGRGDRGDNEQFF. The CDR3 DNA sequence: TGTGCCAGCAGCGTAAAGGGTAGAGGGGACAGGGGCGACAATGAGCAGTTCTTC.

This clone was detected only once. The J gene is TRBJ2-1, the V gene TRBV6-5; D unclear. CDR3 length: 14 amino acids. The V and J ends lost 0 bases and 5 bases respectively, with 8 bases between them. Germline V CDR1 and CDR2: MNHEY, SVGAGI. CDR3 protein: CASSYSDPDNEQFF. The CDR3 coding sequence is TGTGCCAGCAGTTACTCCGACCCAGACAATGAGCAGTTCTTC.

In this sample, this clone turned up once. V usage is TRBV5-5 and J usage is TRBJ2-7; D possibly corresponds to TRBD1 (6 bases). The V gene's germline CDR1 is SGHKS and CDR2 YYEKEE (reference sequence). Trimming cost V 1 base and J 13 bases, with 18 bases left between them. The CDR3 totals 13 residues. CDR3 coding DNA: TGTGCCAGCAGCTTGTCAGGGGCCGGCGGTGGATACTTC. As protein: CASSLSGAGGGYF.

The chain recombines TRBV7-2 with TRBJ2-7; TRBD2 is a possible D gene (5 bases). V lost 5 bases to trimming and J lost 0 bases, with 14 bases between them. Germline values: CDR1 SGHTA, CDR2 FQGNSA. This CDR3 has 15 residues. CDR3 in amino acids: CASSLDSHSSYEQYF. CDR3 DNA sequence: TGTGCCAGCAGCCTGGACTCCCACAGCTCCTACGAGCAGTACTTC.

This clone has ten or more counts. The rearrangement links TRBV19 to TRBJ2-7; a possible D gene is TRBD2 (5 bases). CDR1 is LNHDA and CDR2 is SQIVND in the germline V gene (reference sequence). Deletions cut 2 bases from V and 0 bases from J, with 5 bases between. The CDR3 is made up of 13 amino acids. The CDR3 spells CASSITSSYEQYF. The CDR3, as DNA: TGTGCCAGTAGTATAACTAGCTCCTACGAGCAGTACTTC.

The rearrangement links TRBV2 to TRBJ2-3; TRBD2 aligns across 8 bases. After removal of 7 bases from V and 6 bases from J, the junction contained 12 bases not matched to a gene. The germline CDR1 and CDR2 sequences are SNHLY and FYNNEI. This CDR3 comprises 15 residues. In nucleotides, the CDR3 is TGTGCCAGCAAGTTAGGGCTAGCGGGTTGGGATACGCAGTATTTT. Translating gives CASKLGLAGWDTQYF. The full variable domain, its missing parts supplied by reference TRBV2 and TRBJ2-3, is EPEVTQTPSHQVTQMGQEVILRCVPISNHLYFYWYRQILGQKVEFLVSFYNNEISEKSEIFDDQFSVERPDGSNFTLKIRSTKLEDSAMYFCASKLGLAGWDTQYFGPGTRLTVL.